This TCR beta chain was identified during a study of cytomegalovirus exposure and HLA in healthy donors. Overall study: It was reported in a later analysis that the approximately 120 validation repertoires used the same platform as the roughly 700 first-cohort repertoires. Findings and caveats of the study: The authors enumerated roughly 160 TCR beta chains as linked to cytomegalovirus. Reported results showed that the classifier diagnosed cytomegalovirus status with high specificity and sensitivity.

The CDR3 runs to 14 residues. The germline V gene has CDR1 LNHDA and CDR2 SQIVND (reference sequence). The J segment lost 6 bases and the V segment lost 6 bases, leaving 11 bases of the junction unmatched. Using immunoSEQ multiplex PCR, the repertoire was profiled, and TCRdb retains in-frame clones only, with some absent. The sample comprises about 110,000 clones, around nine tenths of which are singletons, and over 1.3% rests with the top ten. Worth noting for this clone: Its antigen is currently unknown.

This sequence joins TRBV19 and TRBJ2-7; TRBD1 agrees at 7 bases. Input material: PBMCs. The receptor's source is a woman in her twenties or thirties in good health and CMV-seropositive. The CDR3 region is CASSKGQVFSEQYF. CDR3 DNA: TGTGCCAGTAGCAAAGGACAGGTTTTCTCCGAGCAGTACTTC.